This is a list of T cell receptor beta chains from one sample in a study of regulatory T cells in long-lasting Graves disease. MiXCR, run by TCRdb on the multiplex PCR reads, gives a single entry per CDR3 protein. The sample carries around 300,000 distinct CDR3 sequences, 22% recorded once. The material sequenced was peripheral blood mononuclear cells (PBMCs), taken when the disease was refractory, from a patient treated with antithyroid drugs. The source of these receptors is a female donor with Graves disease. CDR3s include the opening cysteine and the closing phenylalanine or tryptophan. The order of the fields is clone size, D gene, CDR3 length, J gene, V gene, CDR3 DNA, CDR3 protein. The D gene is left open where the match is weak. Clone sizes are given selectively: once, few, many, or a class where the clone is expanded.

>many|NA|12|TRBJ1-2|TRBV20-1
TGCAGTGCTTACAGGGTAAACTATGGCTACACCTTC
CSAYRVNYGYTF
>many|TRBD1|16|TRBJ2-3|TRBV5-1
TGCGCCAGCAGCCCCATTTCGGGACAGGCCACAGATACGCAGTATTTT
CASSPISGQATDTQYF
>NA|NA|14|TRBJ1-5|TRBV6-1
TGTGCCAGCAGTCAACCTCAGGGTAGTCAGCCCCAGCATTTT
CASSQPQGSQPQHF
>many|TRBD1|13|TRBJ1-1|TRBV6-1
TGTGCCACCTCGACAGGGACCAACACTGAAGCTTTCTTT
CATSTGTNTEAFF
>NA|NA|15|TRBJ2-2|TRBV28
TGTGCCAGCAGTTCCCCTGGCGGGGCCACCGGGGAGCTGTTTTTT
CASSSPGGATGELFF
>few|TRBD1|16|TRBJ1-1|TRBV5-6
TGTGCCAGCAGCCTAGTTCGACAGGGGGGGAGGACTGAAGCTTTCTTT
CASSLVRQGGRTEAFF
>NA|TRBD2|14|TRBJ2-5|TRBV6-5
TGTGCCAGCCGGGTAGCGGGAGGGCATCGGACCCAGTACTTC
CASRVAGGHRTQYF
>NA|TRBD2|12|TRBJ2-7|TRBV6-1
TGTGCCACAGGACTAGCCGGGTACGAGCAGTACTTC
CATGLAGYEQYF
>many|NA|15|TRBJ2-7|TRBV12-3/TRBV12-4
TGTGCCAGCAGTCCCGCCGGGGGTTACTCCTACGAGCAGTACTTC
CASSPAGGYSYEQYF
>NA|NA|11|TRBJ2-6|TRBV19
TGTGCCAGCCGGGGGGCCAACGTCCTGACTTTC
CASRGANVLTF
>few|NA|14|TRBJ2-7|TRBV7-6
TGTGCCAGCAGCCCGGGGCCCGAGGAATACGAGCAGTACTTC
CASSPGPEEYEQYF
>NA|TRBD1|16|TRBJ2-3|TRBV6-1
TGTGCCAGCAGCATACACAGGGGCCTCAGCACAGATACGCAGTATTTT
CASSIHRGLSTDTQYF
>NA|NA|13|TRBJ1-1|TRBV4-2
TGTGCCAGCAGCCGGGGGGATAACACTGAAGCTTTCTTT
CASSRGDNTEAFF
>NA|NA|13|TRBJ1-3|TRBV7-9
TGTGCCAGCAGCGATACTTCCAGAAACACCATATATTTT
CASSDTSRNTIYF
>many|NA|13|TRBJ1-1|TRBV6-1
TGTGCCAGCCGGGACATCCTCAACACTGAAGCTTTCTTT
CASRDILNTEAFF
>NA|TRBD1|15|TRBJ2-7|TRBV18
TGTGCCAGCTCAACCCTTCGGACAGGCTCCTACGAGCAGTACTTC
CASSTLRTGSYEQYF
>NA|NA|17|TRBJ1-2|TRBV6-2/TRBV6-3
TGTGCCAGCAGCGCCCTATCGGTTGACAGTTTTAACTGTGGCTACACCTTC
CASSALSVDSFNCGYTF
>NA|NA|13|TRBJ2-5|TRBV24-1
TGTGCCATCAGCAAGGGGCCCCAAGAGACCCAGTACTTC
CAISKGPQETQYF
>few|NA|14|TRBJ2-2|TRBV4-3
TGCGCCAGCAGCCCCCGGGACGGGACCGGGGAGCTGTTTTTT
CASSPRDGTGELFF
>NA|NA|14|TRBJ1-2|TRBV19
TGTGCCAGTAGGGGACTGTCCCCTAACTATGGCTACACCTTC
CASRGLSPNYGYTF
>NA|TRBD1|14|TRBJ1-1|TRBV14
TGTGCCAGCAGCCAGGGACAGGCTGCCCATGAAGCTTTCTTT
CASSQGQAAHEAFF
>many|TRBD1|15|TRBJ2-5|TRBV28
TGTGCCAGCAGCTCTGACAGGGACAGCCGAGAGACCCAGTACTTC
CASSSDRDSRETQYF
>NA|TRBD1|15|TRBJ1-3|TRBV24-1
TGTGCCACCAGTGACAAGACAGGGACAGGAAACACCATATATTTT
CATSDKTGTGNTIYF
>few|NA|14|TRBJ2-3|TRBV6-2/TRBV6-3
TGTGCCAGCCCTCAACCCCGGGCCACAGATACGCAGTATTTT
CASPQPRATDTQYF
>NA|TRBD2|19|TRBJ2-6|TRBV7-9
TGTGCCAGCAGCTTTACCCTAGCGGGAGGACACTCTGGGGCCAACGTCCTGACTTTC
CASSFTLAGGHSGANVLTF
>NA|NA|14|TRBJ2-7|TRBV5-1
TGCGCCAGCAGCTTGGACTGGGCCTCCTACGAGCAGTACTTC
CASSLDWASYEQYF
>many|TRBD1|14|TRBJ1-2|TRBV2
TGTGCCAGCAGTGTAGGGGGCTTAAGTCTAGGCTACACCTTC
CASSVGGLSLGYTF
>many|NA|14|TRBJ1-1|TRBV28
TGTGCCACCCAGTTTGCGGGAATGAACACTGAAGCTTTCTTT
CATQFAGMNTEAFF
>NA|TRBD1|14|TRBJ1-2|TRBV28
TGTGCCAGCAGTTTAACAGGGGCTAACTATGGCTACACCTTC
CASSLTGANYGYTF
>many|TRBD1|15|TRBJ2-7|TRBV27
TGTGCCAGCAGTTTAAGCGGACAGGGGGTCTACGAGCAGTACTTC
CASSLSGQGVYEQYF
>few|NA|13|TRBJ1-2|TRBV20-1
TGCAGTGCTAGAGAGAAGGGGGGGTGGGGCTACACCTTC
CSAREKGGWGYTF
>many|NA|12|TRBJ2-7|TRBV6-1
TGTGCCAGCAGTCGGACAGTCTACGAGCAGTACTTC
CASSRTVYEQYF
>few|TRBD1|17|TRBJ2-5|TRBV14
TGTGCCAGCAGCCGTACAGGGACAGGGGTAAACCAAGAGACCCAGTACTTC
CASSRTGTGVNQETQYF
>many|NA|11|TRBJ1-2|TRBV6-1
TGTGCCAGCAGCCGGACCGGGGGCTACACCTTC
CASSRTGGYTF
>few|NA|13|TRBJ2-5|TRBV7-2
TGTGCCAGCAGTGTAGCCTGGAAAGAGACCCAGTACTTC
CASSVAWKETQYF
>once|NA|13|TRBJ2-7|TRBV5-1
TGCGCCAGCCGGGCCTCGGGAGCCTACGAGCAGTACTTC
CASRASGAYEQYF
>many|NA|16|TRBJ1-6|TRBV7-8
TGTGCCAGCAGCCGACGAGGTCAGGGGACTAATTCACCCCTCCACTTT
CASSRRGQGTNSPLHF
>few|TRBD2|15|TRBJ2-2|TRBV11-2
TGTGCCAGCAGCCCCTCGGGGCGGGGGACCGGGGAGCTGTTTTTT
CASSPSGRGTGELFF
>NA|NA|13|TRBJ1-3|TRBV28
TGTGCCAGCCGACCCCCAGCGGGAAACACCATATATTTT
CASRPPAGNTIYF
>many|NA|14|TRBJ2-7|TRBV7-2
TGTGCCAGCAGCTCTCTTGGAGGGAACTACGAGCAGTACTTC
CASSSLGGNYEQYF
>NA|NA|15|TRBJ1-3|TRBV3-2
TGTGCCAGCAGCCAACGCAGGGGATCTGGAAACACCATATATTTT
CASSQRRGSGNTIYF